These T cell receptor beta chains were read from a single sample in a study of CXCR3-negative and CXCR3-positive naive CD8 T cells. For each CDR3 protein, TCRdb gives one entry from its re-call of the 5' RACE reads, without DNA. Recorded for this sample: 100,000 to 150,000 distinct CDR3 sequences. The sample comprised naive CXCR3- CD8+ T cells from blood. These TCRs come from a human donor in good health. Some clones in this sample may be carry-over from other donors' samples. CDR3s include the opening cysteine and the closing phenylalanine or tryptophan.

TRBJ2-3,TRBV6-5,CASSYTGTATDTQYF
TRBJ2-2,TRBV2,CATKQGASTGELFF
TRBJ2-1,TRBV11-2,CASSYSEAGFSYNEQFF
TRBJ1-1,TRBV12-3/TRBV12-4,CASSSGSPGVNTEAFF
TRBJ2-1,TRBV3-1,CASSQETGLGIIDEQFF
TRBJ2-3,TRBV5-1,CASSLKREWDTQYF
TRBJ2-5,TRBV5-6,CASTRLGGRGQTQYF
TRBJ2-1,TRBV20-1,CSAGPGRGHEQFF
TRBJ2-7,TRBV6-2/TRBV6-3,CASGLGPYYEQYF
TRBJ2-1,TRBV29-1,CSVPQSGQTPDNEQFF
TRBJ2-7,TRBV29-1,CSVQDRYEQYF
TRBJ1-1,TRBV20-1,CSARLWGATEAFF
TRBJ2-7,TRBV2,CASSEGPAGSHEQYF
TRBJ1-2,TRBV29-1,CSVIPDRVNGYTF
TRBJ1-3,TRBV4-3,CASSQGISGNTIYF
TRBJ2-7,TRBV6-5,CASSPWDSAYEQYF
TRBJ2-1,TRBV30,CAWNPSLSSYNEQFF
TRBJ2-7,TRBV20-1,CSARDLGREYEQYF
TRBJ2-1,TRBV2,CASRSPGLAGGSSYNEQFF
TRBJ1-1,TRBV7-9,CASSPRVGMDTEAFF
TRBJ2-1,TRBV11-2,CASSLYSGSSYNEQFF
TRBJ2-7,TRBV20-1,CSARAGGSYEQYF
TRBJ1-1,TRBV11-2,CASSPGQRNTEAFF
TRBJ2-2,TRBV9,CASSRGGGTWELFF
TRBJ2-7,TRBV5-5,CASSQTGNEQYF
TRBJ2-2,TRBV6-5,CASSYSLSTGELFF
TRBJ1-1,TRBV29-1,CSVPDGAGTEAFF
TRBJ1-2,TRBV4-1,CASSQADSPTNGYTF
TRBJ2-2,TRBV29-1,CSVSDTGELFF
TRBJ2-3,TRBV7-2,CASKPTFLTDTQYF
TRBJ1-1,TRBV9,CASTREGGTNGDTEAFF
TRBJ2-7,TRBV12-5,CASGLLPTGLNYEQYF
TRBJ2-7,TRBV29-1,CSVLEDGGENEQYF
TRBJ2-7,TRBV4-3,CASSQDAEAYEQYF
TRBJ1-1,TRBV2,CASSPTGVNTEAFF
TRBJ1-5,TRBV7-8,CASSLALEWEGVNQPQHF
TRBJ1-5,TRBV23-1,CASSQWWARDRGQPQHF
TRBJ1-1,TRBV7-9,CASSILRGAPRTEAFF
TRBJ2-5,TRBV5-1,CASSFPDGQEAQYF
TRBJ2-2,TRBV7-9,CASSLSIATGELFF
TRBJ2-7,TRBV4-1,CASSDSYGAGSPYEQYF
TRBJ2-3,TRBV7-8,CASNLSGGPTDTQYF